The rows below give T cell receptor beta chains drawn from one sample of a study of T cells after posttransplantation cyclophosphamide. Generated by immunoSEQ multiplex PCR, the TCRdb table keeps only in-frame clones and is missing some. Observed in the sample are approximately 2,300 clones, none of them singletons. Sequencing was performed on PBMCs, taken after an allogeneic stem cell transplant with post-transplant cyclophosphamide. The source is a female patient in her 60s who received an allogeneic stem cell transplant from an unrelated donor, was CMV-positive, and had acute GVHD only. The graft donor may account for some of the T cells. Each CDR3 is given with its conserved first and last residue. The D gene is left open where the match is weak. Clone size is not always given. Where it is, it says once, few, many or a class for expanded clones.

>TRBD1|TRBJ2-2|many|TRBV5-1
CASSLDGTGGSGELFF
TGCGCCAGCAGCTTGGATGGGACAGGGGGCTCCGGGGAGCTGTTTTTT
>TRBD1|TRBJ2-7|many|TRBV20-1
CSARTGDEQYF
TGCAGTGCAAGGACAGGGGACGAGCAGTACTTC
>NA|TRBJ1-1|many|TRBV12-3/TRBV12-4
CASSLLGLTEAFF
TGTGCCAGCAGTTTATTGGGGCTCACTGAAGCTTTCTTT
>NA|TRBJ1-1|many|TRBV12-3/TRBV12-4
CASSLGSGTGTEAFF
TGTGCCAGCAGTTTAGGGAGCGGCACGGGCACTGAAGCTTTCTTT
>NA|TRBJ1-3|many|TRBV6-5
CASTPGSPSGNTIYF
TGTGCCAGCACCCCCGGGTCTCCATCTGGAAACACCATATATTTT
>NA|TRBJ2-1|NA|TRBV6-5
CASTHLPLSINEQFF
TGTGCCAGCACTCACCTCCCCCTATCCATAAATGAGCAGTTCTTC
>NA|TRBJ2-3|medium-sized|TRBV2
CAGAVGSSTDTQYF
TGTGCCGGAGCGGTGGGCAGCAGCACAGATACGCAGTATTTT
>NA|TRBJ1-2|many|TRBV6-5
CASSYRSLAVPYGYTF
TGTGCCAGCAGTTATAGGTCGTTGGCGGTACCCTATGGCTACACCTTC
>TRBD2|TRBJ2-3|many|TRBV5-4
CASSSPLGGGDTDTQYF
TGTGCCAGCAGCTCTCCCCTTGGCGGGGGGGACACAGATACGCAGTATTTT
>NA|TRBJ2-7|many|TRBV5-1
CASTNQAYEQYF
TGCGCCAGCACTAACCAGGCCTACGAGCAGTACTTC
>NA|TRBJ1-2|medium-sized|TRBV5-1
CASSSTGNYGYTF
TGCGCCAGCAGCAGCACAGGAAACTATGGCTACACCTTC
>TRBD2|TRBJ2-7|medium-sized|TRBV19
CASSKGGSGTSYEQYF
TGTGCCAGTAGTAAAGGAGGTAGCGGGACCTCCTACGAGCAGTACTTC
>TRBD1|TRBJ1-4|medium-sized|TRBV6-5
CASWAGGPTNEKLFF
TGTGCCAGCTGGGCAGGGGGACCAACTAATGAAAAACTGTTTTTT
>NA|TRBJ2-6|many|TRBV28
CASSLQGSFGANVLTF
TGTGCCAGCAGTTTACAGGGATCCTTTGGGGCCAACGTCCTGACTTTC
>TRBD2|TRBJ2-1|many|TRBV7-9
CASSGGSSYNEQFF
TGTGCCAGCAGCGGCGGGAGCTCCTACAATGAGCAGTTCTTC
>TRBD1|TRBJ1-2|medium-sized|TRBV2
CASRDRSTYGYTF
TGTGCCAGCAGGGACAGGTCTACCTATGGCTACACCTTC
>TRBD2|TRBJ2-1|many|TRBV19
CASSLRGLAGSNEQFF
TGTGCCAGTAGTCTAAGAGGACTAGCGGGGAGCAATGAGCAGTTCTTC
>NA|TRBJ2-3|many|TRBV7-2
CASSFLAAWQYF
TGTGCCAGCAGCTTTTTAGCGGCCTGGCAGTATTTT
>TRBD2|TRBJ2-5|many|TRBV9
CASSVDPGGAETQYF
TGTGCCAGCAGCGTAGACCCGGGGGGGGCAGAGACCCAGTACTTC
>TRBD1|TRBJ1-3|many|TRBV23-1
CASSRTGGTGNTIYF
TGCGCCAGCAGTCGAACAGGGGGGACTGGAAACACCATATATTTT
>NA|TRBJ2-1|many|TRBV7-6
CASSLGGPYNEQFF
TGTGCCAGCAGCTTAGGGGGGCCCTACAATGAGCAGTTCTTC
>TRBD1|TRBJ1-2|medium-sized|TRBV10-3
CAIRGTETNYGYTF
TGTGCCATCAGGGGGACAGAGACTAACTATGGCTACACCTTC
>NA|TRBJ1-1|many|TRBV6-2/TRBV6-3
CASSLKWNTEAFF
TGTGCCAGCAGTCTAAAGTGGAACACTGAAGCTTTCTTT
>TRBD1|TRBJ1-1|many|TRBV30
CAWSSTGGNTEAFF
TGTGCCTGGAGCTCAACAGGGGGCAACACTGAAGCTTTCTTT
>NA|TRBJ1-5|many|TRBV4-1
CASSLSPGSDQPQHF
TGCGCCAGCAGCCTTAGTCCAGGGAGCGATCAGCCCCAGCATTTT
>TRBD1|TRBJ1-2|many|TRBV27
CASSLTWGIQGSYGYTF
TGTGCCAGCAGTTTGACCTGGGGCATACAGGGGAGCTATGGCTACACCTTC
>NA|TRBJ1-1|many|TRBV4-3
CASSQDLFTGGRVAFF
TGCGCCAGCAGCCAAGATTTATTCACGGGGGGGCGGGTGGCTTTCTTT
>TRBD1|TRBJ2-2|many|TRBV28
CASSSQGAYTGELFF
TGTGCCAGCAGTTCACAGGGGGCGTACACCGGGGAGCTGTTTTTT
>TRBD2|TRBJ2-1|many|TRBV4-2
CASCPSGPNNEQFF
TGTGCCAGCTGCCCTAGCGGGCCAAACAATGAGCAGTTCTTC
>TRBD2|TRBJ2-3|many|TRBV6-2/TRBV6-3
CASSYGLAGYTDTQYF
TGTGCCAGCAGTTACGGACTAGCGGGGTACACAGATACGCAGTATTTT
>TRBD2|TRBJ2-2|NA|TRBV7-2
CASSLPSGRVTGELFF
TGTGCCAGCAGCTTACCCAGCGGGAGGGTAACCGGGGAGCTGTTTTTT
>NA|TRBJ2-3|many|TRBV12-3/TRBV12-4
CASSFGRVRSDTQYF
TGTGCCAGCAGTTTTGGTCGGGTTAGGTCGGATACGCAGTATTTT
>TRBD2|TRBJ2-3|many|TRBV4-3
CASSQTAVAGVEYF
TGCGCCAGCAGCCAAACGGCGGTAGCGGGAGTGGAGTATTTT
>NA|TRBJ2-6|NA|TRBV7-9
CASSLEGNGANVLTF
TGTGCCAGCAGCCTAGAGGGGAACGGGGCCAACGTCCTGACTTTC
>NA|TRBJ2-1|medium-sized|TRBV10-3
CAISPGEYNEQFF
TGTGCCATCAGTCCGGGGGAATACAATGAGCAGTTCTTC
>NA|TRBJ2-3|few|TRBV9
CASSPDGGIKDTQYF
TGTGCCAGCAGCCCAGACGGGGGTATTAAAGATACGCAGTATTTT
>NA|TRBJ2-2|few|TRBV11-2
CASSLGRQVNTGELFF
TGTGCCAGCAGCTTAGGAAGGCAGGTGAACACCGGGGAGCTGTTTTTT
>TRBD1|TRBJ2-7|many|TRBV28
CASSPPGTGTGGREQYF
TGTGCCAGCAGCCCACCGGGGACCGGGACAGGGGGTCGCGAGCAGTACTTC
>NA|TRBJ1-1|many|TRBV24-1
CATSDSRSMNTEAFF
TGTGCCACCAGTGATTCCAGGAGCATGAACACTGAAGCTTTCTTT
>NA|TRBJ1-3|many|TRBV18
CASSPRQSSGNTIYF
TGTGCCAGCTCACCCCGACAATCCTCTGGAAACACCATATATTTT
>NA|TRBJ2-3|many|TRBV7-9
CASSPGGMAGTDTQYF
TGTGCCAGCAGCCCGGGTGGTATGGCGGGCACAGATACGCAGTATTTT
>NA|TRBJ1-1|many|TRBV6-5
CASSPRRGNTEAFF
TGTGCCAGCAGCCCCAGGAGGGGGAACACTGAAGCTTTCTTT
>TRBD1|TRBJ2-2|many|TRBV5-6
CASSAGTAISGELFF
TGTGCCAGCAGCGCCGGGACAGCGATCTCCGGGGAGCTGTTTTTT
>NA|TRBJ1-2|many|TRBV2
CASSEGTDYGYTF
TGTGCCAGCAGTGAAGGAACGGACTATGGCTACACCTTC
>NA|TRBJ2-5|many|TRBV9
CASSSGGGETQYF
TGTGCCAGCAGCTCGGGTGGGGGGGAGACCCAGTACTTC
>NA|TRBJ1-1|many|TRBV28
CASSLADTEAFF
TGTGCCAGCAGTTTGGCGGACACTGAAGCTTTCTTT
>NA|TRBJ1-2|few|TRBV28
CASSLYRTATAERNYTF
TGTGCCAGCAGTTTATACCGGACAGCCACCGCGGAGAGGAACTACACCTTC
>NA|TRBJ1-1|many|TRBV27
CASSHMNTEAFF
TGTGCCAGCAGTCACATGAACACTGAAGCTTTCTTT
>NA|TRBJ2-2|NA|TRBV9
CASSATANTGELFF
TGTGCCAGCAGCGCGACAGCGAACACCGGGGAGCTGTTTTTT
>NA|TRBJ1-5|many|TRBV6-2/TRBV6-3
CASSSGVQPQHF
TGTGCCAGCAGTTCAGGCGTTCAGCCCCAGCATTTT
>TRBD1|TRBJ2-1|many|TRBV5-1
CASSRTGLDNEQFF
TGCGCCAGCAGCCGGACAGGGTTGGACAATGAGCAGTTCTTC
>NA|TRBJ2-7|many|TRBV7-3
CASSSRGQPLYF
TGTGCCAGCAGCTCAAGAGGACAGCCTCTGTACTTC
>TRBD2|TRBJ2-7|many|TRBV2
CASSEGLAGVSEQYF
TGTGCCAGCAGTGAGGGACTAGCGGGAGTAAGCGAGCAGTACTTC
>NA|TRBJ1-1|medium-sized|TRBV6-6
CASSYGLENTEAFF
TGTGCCAGCAGTTACGGGCTGGAAAACACTGAAGCTTTCTTT
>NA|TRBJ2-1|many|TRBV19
CASKALGNEQFF
TGTGCCAGTAAGGCATTAGGGAATGAGCAGTTCTTC
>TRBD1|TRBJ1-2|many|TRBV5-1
CASSSNTPGTGGDGYTF
TGCGCCAGCAGCTCCAATACCCCCGGGACAGGGGGAGATGGCTACACCTTC
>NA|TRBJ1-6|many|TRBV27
CASTYFRQSSYNSPLHF
TGTGCCAGCACCTATTTCCGACAGAGCTCCTATAATTCACCCCTCCACTTT